The source of this TCR beta chain is a study of T-cell memory formation after mild COVID-19. Whole-study results and caveats: Contracting clones from day 15 to 85 had balanced CD4/CD8; later expanders favoured CD4+.

Trimming removed 4 bases at V and 3 bases at J, with 13 bases between. The germline CDR1 and CDR2 sequences are SGHRS and YFSETQ. The CDR3 has 14 amino acids. TCRdb processed the 5' RACE reads anew with MiXCR; each CDR3 protein has one entry. This table holds about 340,000 distinct CDR3 sequences, around 15% found once. This clonotype was detected only a few times. Its antigen is not known. The chain has TRBV5-1 and TRBJ1-2; weak D call: TRBD1 (5 bases). Material for sequencing was PBMCs or a T cell subset sorted from them (not recorded which). The TCR was taken from a man aged 18 to 30 who had mild COVID-19 (a few samples of this study predate the infection). Cell type and time point are not known. The DNA for the CDR3 is TGCGCCAGCAGCGCCGGGGACGGCTACTATGGCTACACCTTC. Translation: CASSAGDGYYGYTF.